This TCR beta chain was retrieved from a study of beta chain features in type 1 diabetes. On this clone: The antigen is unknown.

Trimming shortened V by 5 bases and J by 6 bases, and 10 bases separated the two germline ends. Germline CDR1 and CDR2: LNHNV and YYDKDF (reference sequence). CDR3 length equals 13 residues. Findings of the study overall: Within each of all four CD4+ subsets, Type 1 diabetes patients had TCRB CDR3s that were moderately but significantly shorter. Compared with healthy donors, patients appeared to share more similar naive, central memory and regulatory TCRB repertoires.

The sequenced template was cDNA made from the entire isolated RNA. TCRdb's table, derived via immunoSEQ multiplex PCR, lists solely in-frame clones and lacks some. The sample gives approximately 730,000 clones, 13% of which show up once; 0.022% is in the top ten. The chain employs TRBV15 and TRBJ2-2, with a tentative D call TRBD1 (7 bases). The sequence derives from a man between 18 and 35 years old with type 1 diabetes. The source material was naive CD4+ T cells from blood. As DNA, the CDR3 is TGTGCCACCAGCTCCAGGGGGGCCGGGGAGCTGTTTTTT. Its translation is CATSSRGAGELFF.